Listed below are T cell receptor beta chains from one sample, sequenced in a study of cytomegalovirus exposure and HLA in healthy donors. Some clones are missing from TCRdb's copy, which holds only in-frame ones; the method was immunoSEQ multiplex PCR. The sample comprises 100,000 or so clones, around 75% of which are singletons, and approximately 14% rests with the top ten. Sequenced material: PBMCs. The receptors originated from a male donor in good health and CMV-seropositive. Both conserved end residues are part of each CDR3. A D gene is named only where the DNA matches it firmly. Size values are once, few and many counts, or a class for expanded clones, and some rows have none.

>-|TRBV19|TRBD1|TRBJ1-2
TGTGCCAGTAGTCCCTCCGGACAGGGAGGCTACACCTTC
CASSPSGQGGYTF
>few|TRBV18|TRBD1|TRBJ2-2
TGTGCCAGCTCACCACCGCCGGGACAGGGTAACACCGGGGAGCTGTTTTTT
CASSPPPGQGNTGELFF
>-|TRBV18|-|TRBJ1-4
TGTGCCAGCTCACCCAGGTCCGGGGAGGGAGAAAAACTGTTTTTT
CASSPRSGEGEKLFF
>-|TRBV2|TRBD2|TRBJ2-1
TGTGCCAGCATGCCCAGCGGGATCAATGAGCAGTTCTTC
CASMPSGINEQFF
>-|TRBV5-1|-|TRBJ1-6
TGCGCCAGCAGCTTGGCCGTATTTTCACCCCTCCACTTT
CASSLAVFSPLHF
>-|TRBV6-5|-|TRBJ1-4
TGTGCCAGCAGTTACTCGAAACTGCAGGGGGAAAAACTGTTTTTT
CASSYSKLQGEKLFF
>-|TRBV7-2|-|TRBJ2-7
TGTGCCAGCAGCTTAGATGGGACACCGTCCTACGAGCAGTACTTC
CASSLDGTPSYEQYF
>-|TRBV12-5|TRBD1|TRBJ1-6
TGTGCTAGTGGCACCGGACAGGGGGCCGAAAATTCACCCCTCCACTTT
CASGTGQGAENSPLHF
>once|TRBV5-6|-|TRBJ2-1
TGTGCCAGCAGCTTCGGGTATGAGCAGTTCTTC
CASSFGYEQFF
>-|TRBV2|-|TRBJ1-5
TGTGCCAGTTGCCGACTGGGAGTAGGGATGACGGGGCAGCCCCAGCATTTT
CASCRLGVGMTGQPQHF
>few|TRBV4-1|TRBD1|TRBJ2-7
TGCGCCAGCAGCCAGGGGGGACAGGGATCCTACGAGCAGTACTTC
CASSQGGQGSYEQYF
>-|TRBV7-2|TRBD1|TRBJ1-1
TGTGCCAGCAGCTCCCAAGCCTGGGGACAGGGCAGCGGAGCTTTCTTT
CASSSQAWGQGSGAFF
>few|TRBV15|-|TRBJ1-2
TGTGCCACCAGCCTGACAGGAGCCTATGGCTACACCTTC
CATSLTGAYGYTF
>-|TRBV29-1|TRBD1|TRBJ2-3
TGCAGCGTTGATAAACAGGGGACAGATACGCAGTATTTT
CSVDKQGTDTQYF
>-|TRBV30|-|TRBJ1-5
TGTGCCTGGAGTGTTGGGAGGAATCAGCCCCAGCATTTT
CAWSVGRNQPQHF
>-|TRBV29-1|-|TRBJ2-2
TGCAGCGTTGAAGAGGTTGCGGGCGGGGAGCTGTTTTTT
CSVEEVAGGELFF
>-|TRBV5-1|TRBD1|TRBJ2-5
TGCGCCAGCAGCTTGACAGGGGTGGATGAGACCCAGTACTTC
CASSLTGVDETQYF
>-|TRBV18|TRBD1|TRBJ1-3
TGTGCCAGTTCAGGGGGCAGAAACACCATATATTTT
CASSGGRNTIYF
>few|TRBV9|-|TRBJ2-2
TGTGCCAGCAGCGTAACCGACACGAACACCGGGGAGCTGTTTTTT
CASSVTDTNTGELFF
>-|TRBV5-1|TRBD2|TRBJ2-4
TGCGCCAGCAGCTTACTCGGGGGGGCCAGTGCCAAAAACATTCAGTACTTC
CASSLLGGASAKNIQYF
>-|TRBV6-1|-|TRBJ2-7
TGTGCCAGCAGTGAAGGGGGTAGGGGGATACCCTACGAGCAGTACTTC
CASSEGGRGIPYEQYF
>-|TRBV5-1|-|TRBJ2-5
TGCGCCAGCACCGGAGGAGGGAGGGGGTACCAAGAGACCCCGTACTTC
CASTGGGRGYQETPYF
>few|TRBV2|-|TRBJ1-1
TGTGCCAGCAAATCTCAGAGGGCTTTCTTT
CASKSQRAFF
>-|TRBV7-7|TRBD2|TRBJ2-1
TGTGCTAGCAGCTTAGCAGGTGCTAGCGGGGTGGGGAGTGAGCAGTTCTTC
CASSLAGASGVGSEQFF
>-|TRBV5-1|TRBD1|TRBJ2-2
TGCGCCAGCAGCTGGGACAGCGCGAACACCGGGGAGCTGTTTTTT
CASSWDSANTGELFF
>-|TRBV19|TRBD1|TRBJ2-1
TGTGCCAGTAGTGACAGGGGGCGAAGGGTGGACAATGAGCAGTTCTTC
CASSDRGRRVDNEQFF
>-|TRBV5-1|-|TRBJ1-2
TGCGCCAGCAGCCCCACGGACTATGGCTACACCTTC
CASSPTDYGYTF
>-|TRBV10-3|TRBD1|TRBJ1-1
TGTGCCATCATCCCCTCTACCGGATGGGACAGGGCGAACACTGAAGCTTTCTTT
CAIIPSTGWDRANTEAFF
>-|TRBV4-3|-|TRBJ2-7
TGCGCCAGCAGCCAAGGTTTACAGAGCTACGAGCAGTACTTC
CASSQGLQSYEQYF
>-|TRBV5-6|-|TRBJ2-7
TGTGCCAGCAGCTTGCGGGTCAGGGACTACGAGCAGTACTTC
CASSLRVRDYEQYF
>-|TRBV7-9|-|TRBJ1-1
TGTGCCAGCAGCCGGGGGGGGGTTACTGAAGCTTTCTTT
CASSRGGVTEAFF
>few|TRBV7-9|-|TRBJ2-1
TGTGCCAGCAGTAACGGGGGGCCTTACAATGAGCAGTTCTTC
CASSNGGPYNEQFF
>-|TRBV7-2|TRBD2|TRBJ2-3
TGTGCCAGCAGCCTTAGCGGGGACGGCACAGATACGCAGTATTTT
CASSLSGDGTDTQYF
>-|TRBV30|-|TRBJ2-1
TGTGCCTGGCTTCGGTACAATGAGCAGTTCTTC
CAWLRYNEQFF
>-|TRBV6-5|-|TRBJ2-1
TGTGCCAGCAGTTCTAGCCCAACGTCCTACAATGAGCAGTTCTTC
CASSSSPTSYNEQFF
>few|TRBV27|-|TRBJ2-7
TGTGCCAGCAGCAACCTACAGGGAAGATACGAGCAGTACTTC
CASSNLQGRYEQYF
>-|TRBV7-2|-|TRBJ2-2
TGTGCCAGCAGCTTCGTTACGGGGAACACCGGGGAGCTGTTTTTT
CASSFVTGNTGELFF
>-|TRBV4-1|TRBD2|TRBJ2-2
TGCGCCAGCAGCCAAGCTCTCAATGGGGGAGGGTCCGGGGAGCTGTTTTTT
CASSQALNGGGSGELFF
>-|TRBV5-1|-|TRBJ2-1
TGCGCCAGCAGCTTGGCCGAGGGAGCCAGTGAGCAGTTCTTC
CASSLAEGASEQFF
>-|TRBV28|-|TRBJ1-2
TGTGCCAGCAGCTCCAGGAGATGGGGACTGGCTCAATTTAACTATGGCTACACCTTC
CASSSRRWGLAQFNYGYTF
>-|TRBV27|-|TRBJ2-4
TGTGCCAGCAGTCCCTGGACAGGGAGGGACATTCAGTACTTC
CASSPWTGRDIQYF
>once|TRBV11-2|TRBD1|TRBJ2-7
TGTGCCAGCAGCCGGGACAGCTACGAGCAGTACTTC
CASSRDSYEQYF
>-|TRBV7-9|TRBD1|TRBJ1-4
TGTGCCAGCAGCTTGGGACAAGGGGGCGAAAAACTGTTTTTT
CASSLGQGGEKLFF
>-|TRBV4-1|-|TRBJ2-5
TGCGCCAGCAGGTCAGGAAGTCTCCAAGAGACCCAGTACTTC
CASRSGSLQETQYF
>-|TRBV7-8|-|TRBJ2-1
TGTGCCAGCAGCGACAAGACTAGTCTGGCGCAGTTCTTC
CASSDKTSLAQFF
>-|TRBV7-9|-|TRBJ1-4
TGTGCCAGCAGCTTAGTTACCAGTCATAATGAAAAACTGTTTTTT
CASSLVTSHNEKLFF
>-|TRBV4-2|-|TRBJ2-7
TGTGCCAGCAGCCAAGATCTTGGGAGAGACGAGCAGTACTTC
CASSQDLGRDEQYF
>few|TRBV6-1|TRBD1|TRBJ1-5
TGTGCCAGCAATCCTAGGGACAGCACTCTTCAGCCCCAGCATTTT
CASNPRDSTLQPQHF
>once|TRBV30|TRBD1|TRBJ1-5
TGTGCCTGGAGTGGAGGGACAGGGACCCCTCAGCCCCAGCATTTT
CAWSGGTGTPQPQHF
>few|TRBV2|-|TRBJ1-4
TGTGCCAGCAGTCGAGACAGGTCGGGATTTATGTTTTTT
CASSRDRSGFMFF
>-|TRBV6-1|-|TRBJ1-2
TGTGCCAGCAGTGAAGGGCAGGGGATCTATGGCTACACCTTC
CASSEGQGIYGYTF
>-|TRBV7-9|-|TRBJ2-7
TGTTCCAGCAGCTTAGGTCAGGTATCCTACGAGCAGTACTTC
CSSSLGQVSYEQYF
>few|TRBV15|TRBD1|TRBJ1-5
TGTGCCACCAGCGGCCTCCCCGGACAGGGTAACAATCAGCCCCAGCATTTT
CATSGLPGQGNNQPQHF
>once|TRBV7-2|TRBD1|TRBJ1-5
TGTGCCAGCAGCAAACCGGGACAGGGGATTCAGCCCCAGCATTTT
CASSKPGQGIQPQHF
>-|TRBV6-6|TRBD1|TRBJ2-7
TGTGCCAGCAGCCGGGACAGGGGGTACGAGCAGTACTTC
CASSRDRGYEQYF